The clone carrying this T cell receptor (beta chain) was recorded a few times. As yet, its antigen is unknown. This sample is drawn from a study of OX40 agonist ivuxolimab in advanced cancers. Notes on the study in general: Compared with others, partial responders at 0.1-3.0 mg/kg displayed clonal expansion among the lowest. At doses 0.1 to 3.0 mg/kg, CD4+ and CD8+ clones expanded.

Profiling relied on immunoSEQ multiplex PCR, and the TCRdb table lists in-frame clones only, not all of them. Of roughly 48,000 clones listed, 80% to 90% are singletons. CDR1 and CDR2 (germline): SGDLS, YYNGEE. The CDR3 runs to 15 residues. V lost 6 bases and J lost 8; bases outside the gene matches: 11. The sample in question was CD4+ or CD8+ T cells sorted from blood, obtained in a trial of the OX40 agonist ivuxolimab. The source is an adult with an advanced solid tumor such as melanoma, head and neck, liver or kidney cancer. This sequence joins TRBV9 and TRBJ2-1, with 10 bases matching TRBD2. Here the CDR3 reads CASMAGASGGYEQFF. DNA of the CDR3: TGTGCCAGCATGGCGGGTGCTAGCGGGGGTTATGAGCAGTTCTTC.